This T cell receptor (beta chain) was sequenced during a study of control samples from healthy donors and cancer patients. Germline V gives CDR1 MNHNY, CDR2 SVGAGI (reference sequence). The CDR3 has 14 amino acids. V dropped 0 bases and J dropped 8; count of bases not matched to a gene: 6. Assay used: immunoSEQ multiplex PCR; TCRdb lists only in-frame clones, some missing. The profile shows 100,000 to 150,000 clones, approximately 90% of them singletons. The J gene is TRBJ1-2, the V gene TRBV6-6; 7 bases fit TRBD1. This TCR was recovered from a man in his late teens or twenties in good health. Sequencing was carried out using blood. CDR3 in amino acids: CASSYSGDSEGYTF. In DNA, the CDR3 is TGTGCCAGCAGTTACTCAGGGGACAGCGAGGGCTACACCTTC.